Listed here is a single T cell receptor (beta chain). Its specificity is unknown. Trimming removed 1 base at V and 8 bases at J, with 12 bases between. The germline V gene has CDR1 SGDLS and CDR2 YYNGEE. CDR3 length: 14 residues. Second doses that came at about 4 or about 12 weeks were put together. The table came from immunoSEQ multiplex PCR; TCRdb's copy has only in-frame clones and leaves some out. The sample has some 170,000 clones, roughly 90% seen once. The data were taken from a study of T cell responses to AZD1222 COVID-19 vaccine. Notes on the study in general: Donor demographics were predominantly white British with a female majority; clonal diversity may be underestimated.

The sequence was collected from an adult who received the AZD1222 COVID-19 vaccine. V usage is TRBV9 and J usage is TRBJ2-2; D perhaps matches TRBD2 (6 bases). The specimen was peripheral blood, collected 28 days after the second AZD1222 dose. The CDR3 bases are TGTGCCAGCAGCGTAAGGACGGGAGCTGGGGAGCTGTTTTTT. Encoded protein: CASSVRTGAGELFF.